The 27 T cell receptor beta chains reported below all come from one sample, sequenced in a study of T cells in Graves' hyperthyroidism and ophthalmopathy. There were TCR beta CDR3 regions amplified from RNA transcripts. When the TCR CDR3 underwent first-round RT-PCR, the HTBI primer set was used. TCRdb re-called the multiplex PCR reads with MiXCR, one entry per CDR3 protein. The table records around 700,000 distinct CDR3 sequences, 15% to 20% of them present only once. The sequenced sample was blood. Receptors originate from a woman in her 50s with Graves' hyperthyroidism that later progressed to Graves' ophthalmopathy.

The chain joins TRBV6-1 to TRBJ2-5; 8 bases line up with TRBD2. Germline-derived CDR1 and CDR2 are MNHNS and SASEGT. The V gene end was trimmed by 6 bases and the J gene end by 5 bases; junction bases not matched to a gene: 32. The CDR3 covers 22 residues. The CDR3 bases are TGTGCCAGCAGCCCCCCCCCCCCCGGACTCGGCGGGGGGACCGGGGGTGGGGAGACCCAGTACTTC. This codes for CASSPPPPGLGGGTGGGETQYF.

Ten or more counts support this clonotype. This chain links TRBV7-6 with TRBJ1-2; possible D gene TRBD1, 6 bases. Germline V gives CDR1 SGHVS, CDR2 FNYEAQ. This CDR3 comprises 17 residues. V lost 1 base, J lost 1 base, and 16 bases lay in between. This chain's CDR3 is CASSLVPSSRGNYGYTF. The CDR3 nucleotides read TGTGCCAGCAGCTTAGTCCCCTCGAGCAGGGGTAACTATGGCTACACCTTC.

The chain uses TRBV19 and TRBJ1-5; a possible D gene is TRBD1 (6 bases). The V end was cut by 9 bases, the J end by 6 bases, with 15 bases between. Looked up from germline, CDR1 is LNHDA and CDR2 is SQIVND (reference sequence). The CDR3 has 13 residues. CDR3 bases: TGTGCCAGCTGGGGGGCAGAGAGTCAGCCCCAGCATTTT. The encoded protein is CASWGAESQPQHF.

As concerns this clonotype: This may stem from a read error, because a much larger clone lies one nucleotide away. The CDR3 region has the DNA TGTGCCAGCAGCCCGGGACTAGCGGGGGCTAGTGAGCAGTTCTTC. It encodes CASSPGLAGASEQFF. The V call is TRBV7-3, the J call TRBJ2-1; 14 bases are shared with TRBD2. The ends lost 5 bases at V and 9 bases at J; junction bases unmatched: 6. Germline CDR1 SGHTA, CDR2 FQGTGA. There are 15 residues in the CDR3. The full variable domain, rest sourced from reference TRBV7-3 and TRBJ2-1, is GAGVSQTPSNKVTEKGKYVELRCDPISGHTALYWYRQSLGQGPEFLIYFQGTGAADDSGLPNDRFFAVRPEGSVSTLKIQRTERGDSAVYLCASSPGLAGASEQFFGPGTRLTVL.

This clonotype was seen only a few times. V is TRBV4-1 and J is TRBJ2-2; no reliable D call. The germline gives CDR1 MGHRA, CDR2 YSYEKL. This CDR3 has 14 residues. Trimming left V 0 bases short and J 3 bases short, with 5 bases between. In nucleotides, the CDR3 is TGCGCCAGCAGCCAAGATCACTACACCGGGGAGCTGTTTTTT. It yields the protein CASSQDHYTGELFF.

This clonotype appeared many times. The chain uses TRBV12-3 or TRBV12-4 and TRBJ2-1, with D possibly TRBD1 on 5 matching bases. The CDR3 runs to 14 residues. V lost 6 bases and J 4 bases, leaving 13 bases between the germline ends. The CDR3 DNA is TGTGCCAGCAGCTCTTTTACAGGTTACAATGAGCAGTTCTTC. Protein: CASSSFTGYNEQFF.

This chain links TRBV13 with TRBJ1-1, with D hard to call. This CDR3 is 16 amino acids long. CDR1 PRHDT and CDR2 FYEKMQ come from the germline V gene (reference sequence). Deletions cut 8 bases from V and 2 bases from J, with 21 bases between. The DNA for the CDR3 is TGTGCCAGCCAAAGGTCGGGCAGGAGAGCTAACACTGAAGCTTTCTTT. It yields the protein CASQRSGRRANTEAFF.

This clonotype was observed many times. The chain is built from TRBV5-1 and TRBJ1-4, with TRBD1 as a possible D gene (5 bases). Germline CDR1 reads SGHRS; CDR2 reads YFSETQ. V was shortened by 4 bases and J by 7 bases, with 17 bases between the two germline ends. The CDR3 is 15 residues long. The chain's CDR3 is CASSPTGTRREKLFF. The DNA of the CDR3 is TGCGCCAGCAGCCCCACCGGGACCCGTCGTGAAAAACTGTTTTTT.

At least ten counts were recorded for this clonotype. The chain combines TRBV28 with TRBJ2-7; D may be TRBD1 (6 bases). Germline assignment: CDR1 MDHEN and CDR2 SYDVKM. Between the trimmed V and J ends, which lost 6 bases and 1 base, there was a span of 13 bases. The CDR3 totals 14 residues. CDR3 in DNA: TGTGCCAGCAGACCCTTGGACAGTTCCTACGAGCAGTACTTC. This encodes CASRPLDSSYEQYF.

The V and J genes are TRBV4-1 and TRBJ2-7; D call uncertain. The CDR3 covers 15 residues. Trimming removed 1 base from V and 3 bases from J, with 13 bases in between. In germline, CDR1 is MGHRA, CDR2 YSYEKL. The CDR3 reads CASSQAPLGSYEQYF. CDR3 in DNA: TGCGCCAGCAGCCAAGCCCCTCTTGGAAGCTACGAGCAGTACTTC.

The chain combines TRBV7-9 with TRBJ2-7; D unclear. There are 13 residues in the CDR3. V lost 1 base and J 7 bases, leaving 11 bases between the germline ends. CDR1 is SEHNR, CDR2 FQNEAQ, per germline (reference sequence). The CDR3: CASSLVSPPEQYF. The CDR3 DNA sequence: TGTGCCAGCAGCTTAGTTAGCCCCCCGGAGCAGTACTTC. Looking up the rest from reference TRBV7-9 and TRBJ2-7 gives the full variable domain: DTGVSQNPRHKITKRGQNVTFRCDPISEHNRLYWYRQTLGQGPEFLTYFQNEAQLEKSRLLSDRFSAERPKGSFSTLEIQRTEQGDSAMYLCASSLVSPPEQYFGPGTRLTVT.

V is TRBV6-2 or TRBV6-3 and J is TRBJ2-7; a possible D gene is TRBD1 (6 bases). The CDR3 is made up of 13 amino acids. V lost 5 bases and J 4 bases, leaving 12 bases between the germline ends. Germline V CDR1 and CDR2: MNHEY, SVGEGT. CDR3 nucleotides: TGTGCCAGCAGTAGGGAGAGGGGGTACGAGCAGTACTTC. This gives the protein CASSRERGYEQYF.

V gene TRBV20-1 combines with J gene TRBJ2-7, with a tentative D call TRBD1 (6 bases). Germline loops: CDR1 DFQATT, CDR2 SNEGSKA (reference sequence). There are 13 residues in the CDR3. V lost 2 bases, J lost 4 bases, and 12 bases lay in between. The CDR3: CSARNQGYYEQYF. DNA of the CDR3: TGCAGTGCTAGAAATCAGGGGTATTACGAGCAGTACTTC.

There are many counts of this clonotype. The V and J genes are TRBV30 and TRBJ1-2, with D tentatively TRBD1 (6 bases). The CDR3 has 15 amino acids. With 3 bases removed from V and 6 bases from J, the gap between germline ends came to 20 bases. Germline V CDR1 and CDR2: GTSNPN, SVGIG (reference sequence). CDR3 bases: TGTGCCTGGAGCGCTATGTTGGGGGCGCCCAATGGCTACACCTTC. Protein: CAWSAMLGAPNGYTF.

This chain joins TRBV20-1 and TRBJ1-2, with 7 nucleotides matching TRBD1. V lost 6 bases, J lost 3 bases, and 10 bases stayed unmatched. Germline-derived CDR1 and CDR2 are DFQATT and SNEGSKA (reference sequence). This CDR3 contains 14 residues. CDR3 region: CSAISSTGDYGYTF. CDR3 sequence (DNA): TGCAGTGCGATATCCTCTACAGGGGACTATGGCTACACCTTC.

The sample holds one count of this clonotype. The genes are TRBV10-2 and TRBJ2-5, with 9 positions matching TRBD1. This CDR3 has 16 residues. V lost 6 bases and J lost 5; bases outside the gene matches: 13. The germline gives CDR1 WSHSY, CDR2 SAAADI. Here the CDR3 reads CASRHRGPGEWETQYF. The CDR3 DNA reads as TGCGCCAGCAGACACAGGGGGCCGGGGGAGTGGGAGACCCAGTACTTC.

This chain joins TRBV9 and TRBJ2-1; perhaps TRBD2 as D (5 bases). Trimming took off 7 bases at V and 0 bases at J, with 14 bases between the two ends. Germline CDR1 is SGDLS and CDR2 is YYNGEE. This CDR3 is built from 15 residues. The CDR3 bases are TGTGCCAGCGCCCAGGACTGGGGCTCCTACAATGAGCAGTTCTTC. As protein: CASAQDWGSYNEQFF.

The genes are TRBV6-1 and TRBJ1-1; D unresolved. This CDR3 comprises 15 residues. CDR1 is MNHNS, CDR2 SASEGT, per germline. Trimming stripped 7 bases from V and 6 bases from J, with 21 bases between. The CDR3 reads CASNSLGPGTAEAFF. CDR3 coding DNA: TGTGCCAGCAACTCCCTTGGACCAGGAACGGCTGAAGCTTTCTTT.

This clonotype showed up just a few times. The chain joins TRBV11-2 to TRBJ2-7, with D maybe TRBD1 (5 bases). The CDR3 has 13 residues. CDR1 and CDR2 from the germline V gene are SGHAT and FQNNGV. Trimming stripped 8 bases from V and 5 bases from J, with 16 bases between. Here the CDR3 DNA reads TGTGCCAGCGGTTCCTTCAGGGTCGACGAGCAGTACTTC. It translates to CASGSFRVDEQYF.

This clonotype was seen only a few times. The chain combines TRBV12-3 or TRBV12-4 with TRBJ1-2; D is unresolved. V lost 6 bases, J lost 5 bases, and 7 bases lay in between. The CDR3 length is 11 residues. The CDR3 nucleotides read TGTGCCAGCAGCCCGTTTTATGGCTACACCTTC. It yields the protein CASSPFYGYTF.

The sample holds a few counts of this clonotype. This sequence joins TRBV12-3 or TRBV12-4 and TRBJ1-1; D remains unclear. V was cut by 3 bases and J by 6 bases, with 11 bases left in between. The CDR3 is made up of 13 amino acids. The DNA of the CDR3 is TGTGCCAGCAGTTTGGAGGGCCCCGCTGAAGCTTTCTTT. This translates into CASSLEGPAEAFF.

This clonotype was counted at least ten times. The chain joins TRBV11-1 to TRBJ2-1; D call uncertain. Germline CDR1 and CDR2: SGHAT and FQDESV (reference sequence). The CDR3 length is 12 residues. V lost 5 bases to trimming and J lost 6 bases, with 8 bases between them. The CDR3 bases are TGTGCCAGCAGCACCCTTCGCAATGAGCAGTTCTTC. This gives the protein CASSTLRNEQFF.

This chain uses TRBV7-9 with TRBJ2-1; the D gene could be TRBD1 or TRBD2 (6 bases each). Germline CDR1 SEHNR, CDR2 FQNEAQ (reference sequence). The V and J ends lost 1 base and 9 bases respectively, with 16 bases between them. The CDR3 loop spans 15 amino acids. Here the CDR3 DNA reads TGTGCCAGCAGCTTAGTAGGGACTCAGGGGACTGAGCAGTTCTTC. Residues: CASSLVGTQGTEQFF.

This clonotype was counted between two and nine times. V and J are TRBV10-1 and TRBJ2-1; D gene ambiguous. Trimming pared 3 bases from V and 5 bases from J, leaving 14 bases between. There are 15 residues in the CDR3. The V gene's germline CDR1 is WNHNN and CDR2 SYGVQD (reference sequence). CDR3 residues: CASSDFGRAHNEQFF. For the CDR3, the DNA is TGCGCCAGCAGTGATTTTGGACGCGCCCACAATGAGCAGTTCTTC.

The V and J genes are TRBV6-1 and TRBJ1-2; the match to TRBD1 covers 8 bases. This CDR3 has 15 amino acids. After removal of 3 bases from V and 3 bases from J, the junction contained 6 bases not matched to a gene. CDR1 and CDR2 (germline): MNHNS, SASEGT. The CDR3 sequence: CASSEPGTGDYGYTF. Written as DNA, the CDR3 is TGTGCCAGCAGTGAGCCCGGGACAGGAGACTATGGCTACACCTTC.

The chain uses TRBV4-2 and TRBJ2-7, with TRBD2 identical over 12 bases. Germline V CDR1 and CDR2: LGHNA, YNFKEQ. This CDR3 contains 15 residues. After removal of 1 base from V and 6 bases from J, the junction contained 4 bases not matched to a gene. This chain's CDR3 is CASSQGTSGATEQYF. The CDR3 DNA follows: TGTGCCAGCAGCCAAGGGACTAGCGGGGCCACCGAGCAGTACTTC.

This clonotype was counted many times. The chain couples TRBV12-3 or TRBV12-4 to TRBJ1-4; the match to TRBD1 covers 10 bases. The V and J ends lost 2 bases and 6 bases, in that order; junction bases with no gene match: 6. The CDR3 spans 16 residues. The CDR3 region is CASSLPSTGGDEKLFF. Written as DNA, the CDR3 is TGTGCCAGCAGTTTACCCTCGACAGGGGGCGATGAAAAACTGTTTTTT.